The 10 T cell receptor beta chains given below trace back to one sample, sequenced in a study of T cell repertoires in cytomegalovirus infection. TCRdb used MiXCR to reprocess the reads, holding one entry per CDR3 protein. The sample includes 200,000 to 300,000 distinct CDR3 sequences, around an eighth of them seen just once. Input material: PBMCs. Receptors originate from a human donor in good health (CMV status not recorded). Some clones in this sample may be carry-over from other donors' samples.

This clonotype showed up many times. V is TRBV14 and J is TRBJ1-1; D gene unclear. Trimming removed 0 bases at V and 1 base at J, with 9 bases between. This CDR3 region has 15 residues. Germline V gene data show CDR1 as SGHDN and CDR2 as FVKESK. This CDR3 reads CASSQDGRRNTEAFF. Here the CDR3 DNA reads TGTGCCAGCAGCCAAGACGGGCGGAGGAACACTGAAGCTTTCTTT.

There are many counts of this clonotype. The chain couples TRBV19 to TRBJ2-1, with a weak D call TRBD2 (5 bases). Trimming removed 8 bases at V and 6 bases at J, with 14 bases between. The length of the CDR3 is 13 residues. Germline V gene data show CDR1 as LNHDA and CDR2 as SQIVND (reference sequence). This CDR3 reads CASDTGVRNEQFF. The CDR3, as DNA: TGTGCCAGTGACACCGGGGTACGCAATGAGCAGTTCTTC.

V and J are TRBV5-6 and TRBJ2-7; D is perhaps TRBD1 or TRBD2 (5 bases each). Trimming stripped 2 bases from V and 3 bases from J, with 15 bases between. Germline CDR1 SGHDT, CDR2 YYEEEE. This CDR3 is built from 15 residues. For the CDR3, the DNA is TGTGCCAGCAGCTTTTCGGGCAGGGACGTCTACGAGCAGTACTTC. This encodes CASSFSGRDVYEQYF.

The chain couples TRBV20-1 to TRBJ1-1; weak D call: TRBD1 (5 bases). CDR1 is DFQATT and CDR2 is SNEGSKA in the germline V gene (reference sequence). V was cut by 2 bases and J by 3 bases, with 13 bases left in between. The CDR3 loop spans 14 amino acids. For the CDR3, the DNA is TGCAGTGCTAGACCTCCGGGGGATTACACTGAAGCTTTCTTT. It encodes CSARPPGDYTEAFF.

This clonotype was observed at least ten times. The chain joins TRBV20-1 to TRBJ2-7; 11 bases agree with TRBD1. From germline, CDR1 is DFQATT and CDR2 SNEGSKA (reference sequence). CDR3 size: 16 residues. The junction had 12 bases not matched to a gene; V was cut back by 5 bases and J by 3 bases. CDR3 DNA: TGCAGTGCTTCTACAAAAACCGGGACAGGGGGCTACGAGCAGTACTTC. This sequence encodes CSASTKTGTGGYEQYF.

This clonotype was seen ten or more times. V is TRBV25-1 and J is TRBJ2-7; 7 positions match TRBD1. CDR1 and CDR2 (germline): MGHDK, SYGVNS. The length of the CDR3 is 16 residues. V shed 2 bases and J 7 bases; nucleotides not matched to a gene: 14. CDR3 in amino acids: CASSESRGGGTLEQYF. The CDR3 DNA is TGTGCCAGCAGTGAAAGTAGAGGGGGCGGAACCTTGGAGCAGTACTTC.

This clonotype was seen more than once but under ten times. V is TRBV29-1 and J is TRBJ2-5; D remains ambiguous. CDR1 and CDR2 from the germline V gene are SQVTM and ANQGSEA. Trimming took 4 bases from V and 5 from J, leaving 8 bases between them. This CDR3 region has 11 residues. The CDR3 nucleotides are TGCAGCGTTGGTCGGGTGGAGACCCAGTACTTC. This codes for CSVGRVETQYF. Based on the CDR3 plus reference TRBV29-1 and TRBJ2-5, the full variable domain is SAVISQKPSRDICQRGTSLTIQCQVDSQVTMMFWYRQQPGQSLTLIATANQGSEATYESGFVIDKFPISRPNLTFSTLTVSNMSPEDSSIYLCSVGRVETQYFGPGTRLLVL.

V and J are TRBV30 and TRBJ2-2; D gene unclear. V dropped 0 bases and J dropped 2 bases, with 4 bases sitting between them. The V gene's germline CDR1 is GTSNPN and CDR2 SVGIG (reference sequence). This CDR3 comprises 13 residues. The CDR3 reads CAWSVANTGELFF. CDR3 sequence (DNA): TGTGCCTGGAGTGTCGCAAACACCGGGGAGCTGTTTTTT.

In its sample, this clonotype was seen a few times. This rearrangement joins TRBV19 to TRBJ1-2; D uncertain. The germline V gene has CDR1 LNHDA and CDR2 SQIVND (reference sequence). The length of the CDR3 is 14 residues. V was cut by 3 bases and J by 2 bases, with 10 bases left in between. In DNA, the CDR3 is TGTGCCAGTAGTATTGGAGGGAACAACTATGGCTACACCTTC. Protein: CASSIGGNNYGYTF.

This clonotype was recorded at least ten times. The gene calls are TRBV19 and TRBJ1-5, with D possibly TRBD1 on 6 matching bases. The CDR3 consists of 15 residues. Trimming removed 7 bases at V and 4 bases at J, with 17 bases between. Germline lookup yields CDR1 LNHDA and CDR2 SQIVND (reference sequence). In nucleotides, the CDR3 is TGTGCCAGTAATACAGGGCTAGAAACGAATCAGCCCCAGCATTTT. Its translation is CASNTGLETNQPQHF.